These T cell receptor beta chains were read from a single sample in a study of blood T cell repertoires in COVID-19. Sequencing was performed with immunoSEQ multiplex PCR; in TCRdb, only in-frame clones are kept and a portion is missing. The sample shows 210,000 or so clones, approximately 88% of them seen only once. Material for sequencing was PBMCs or T cells enriched from blood (not recorded which). Source of these receptors: a woman aged 30 to 39 who had been exposed to COVID-19. Both conserved end residues are part of each CDR3. A D gene is named only where the DNA matches it firmly. Rows may omit the clone size; those that give it use once, few, many or a size class.

>.|TRBJ1-2|TRBV2|.
CASSEALRGGYTF
TGTGCCAGCAGTGAAGCGCTTCGGGGGGGCTACACCTTC
>.|TRBJ1-2|TRBV7-9|.
CASSLLPGEYGYTF
TGTGCCAGCAGCCTACTTCCGGGGGAGTATGGCTACACCTTC
>.|TRBJ1-4|TRBV4-1|.
CASSQDQGGQTATNEKLFF
TGCGCCAGCAGCCAAGATCAGGGTGGGCAGACAGCAACTAATGAAAAACTGTTTTTT
>.|TRBJ1-2|TRBV19|.
CASSAGTPGGYGYTF
TGTGCCAGTAGTGCAGGGACTCCCGGCGGCTATGGCTACACCTTC
>TRBD2|TRBJ2-1|TRBV11-2|.
CASSFSGVTYNEQFF
TGTGCCAGCAGCTTTAGCGGGGTAACCTACAATGAGCAGTTCTTC
>.|TRBJ1-4|TRBV2|.
CASRWYGREGGNEKLFF
TGTGCCAGCAGGTGGTACGGCAGGGAGGGGGGGAATGAAAAACTGTTTTTT
>TRBD1|TRBJ1-5|TRBV29-1|few
CSGGQGPGQPQHF
TGCAGCGGGGGACAGGGACCGGGGCAGCCCCAGCATTTT
>.|TRBJ2-5|TRBV3-1/TRBV3-2|.
CASSRRGRETGETQYF
TGTGCCAGCAGCCGGCGGGGGCGGGAGACGGGAGAGACCCAGTACTTC
>TRBD2|TRBJ2-2|TRBV6-5|.
CASSYGLAGLTGELFF
TGTGCCAGCAGCTACGGACTAGCGGGACTTACCGGGGAGCTGTTTTTT
>TRBD2|TRBJ2-7|TRBV28|.
CASIPLSGNYYEQYF
TGTGCCAGCATCCCACTAAGCGGGAACTACTACGAGCAGTACTTC
>TRBD1|TRBJ1-2|TRBV19|.
CASARTGGDGYTF
TGTGCCAGTGCCCGAACAGGGGGCGATGGCTACACCTTC
>TRBD1|TRBJ2-3|TRBV5-1|.
CASSLPTGQGLTQYF
TGCGCCAGCAGCCTACCAACGGGACAGGGGTTGACGCAGTATTTT
>TRBD2|TRBJ2-5|TRBV7-3|.
CASSLGPIAGGRARQETQYF
TGTGCCAGCAGCTTAGGCCCAATCGCGGGCGGGAGGGCCCGCCAAGAGACCCAGTACTTC
>TRBD1|TRBJ1-2|TRBV19|once
CASSVPGQETGYTF
TGTGCCAGTAGTGTACCGGGACAGGAGACTGGCTACACCTTC
>.|TRBJ2-1|TRBV30|.
CAWTGGHNNEQFF
TGTGCCTGGACTGGGGGACACAACAATGAGCAGTTCTTC
>.|TRBJ2-5|TRBV5-1|.
CASSLQETQYF
TGCGCCAGCAGCCTCCAAGAGACCCAGTACTTC
>TRBD2|TRBJ2-7|TRBV7-9|once
CASSPTTSGKSYEQYF
TGTGCCAGCAGCCCAACGACTAGCGGGAAATCCTACGAGCAGTACTTC
>.|TRBJ2-7|TRBV5-1|.
CASSVSPSYEQYF
TGCGCCAGCTCGGTTTCGCCCTCCTACGAGCAGTACTTC
>.|TRBJ1-1|TRBV29-1|.
CSVERLGLPYTEAFF
TGCAGCGTTGAAAGACTAGGGTTGCCCTACACTGAAGCTTTCTTT